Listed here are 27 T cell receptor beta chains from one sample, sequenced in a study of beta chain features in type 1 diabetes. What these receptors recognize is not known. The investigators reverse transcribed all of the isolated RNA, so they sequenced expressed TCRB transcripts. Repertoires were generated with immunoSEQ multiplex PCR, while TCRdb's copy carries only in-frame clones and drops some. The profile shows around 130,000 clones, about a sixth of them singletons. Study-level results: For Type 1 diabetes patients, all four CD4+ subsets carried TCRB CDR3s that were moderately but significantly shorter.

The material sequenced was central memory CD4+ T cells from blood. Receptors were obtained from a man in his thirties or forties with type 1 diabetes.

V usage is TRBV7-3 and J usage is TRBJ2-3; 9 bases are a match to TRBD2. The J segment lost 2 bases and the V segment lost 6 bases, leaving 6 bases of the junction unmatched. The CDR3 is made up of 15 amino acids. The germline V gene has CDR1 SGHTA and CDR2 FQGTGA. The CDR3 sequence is CASRFVAGATDTQYF. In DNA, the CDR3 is TGTGCCAGCAGGTTCGTAGCGGGGGCCACAGATACGCAGTATTTT. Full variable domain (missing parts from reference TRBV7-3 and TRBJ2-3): GAGVSQTPSNKVTEKGKYVELRCDPISGHTALYWYRQSLGQGPEFLIYFQGTGAADDSGLPNDRFFAVRPEGSVSTLKIQRTERGDSAVYLCASRFVAGATDTQYFGPGTRLTVL.

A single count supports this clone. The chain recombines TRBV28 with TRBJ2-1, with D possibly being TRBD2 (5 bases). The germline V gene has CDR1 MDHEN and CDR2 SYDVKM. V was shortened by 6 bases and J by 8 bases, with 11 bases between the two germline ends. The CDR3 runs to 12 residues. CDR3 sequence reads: CASRSSGDEQFF. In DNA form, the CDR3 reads TGTGCCAGCAGGAGCAGCGGAGATGAGCAGTTCTTC.

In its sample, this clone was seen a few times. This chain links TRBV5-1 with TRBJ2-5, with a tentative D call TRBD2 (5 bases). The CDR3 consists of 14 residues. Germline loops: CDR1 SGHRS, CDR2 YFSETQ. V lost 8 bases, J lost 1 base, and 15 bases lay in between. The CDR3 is CASLSGDTQETQYF. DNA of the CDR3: TGCGCCAGTCTCTCCGGGGATACCCAAGAGACCCAGTACTTC.

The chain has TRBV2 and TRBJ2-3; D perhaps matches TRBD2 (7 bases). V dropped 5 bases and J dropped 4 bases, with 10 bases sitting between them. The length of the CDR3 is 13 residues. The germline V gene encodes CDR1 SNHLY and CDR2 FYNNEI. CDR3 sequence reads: CASSWGGPDTQYF. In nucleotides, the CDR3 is TGTGCCAGCAGTTGGGGGGGCCCAGATACGCAGTATTTT.

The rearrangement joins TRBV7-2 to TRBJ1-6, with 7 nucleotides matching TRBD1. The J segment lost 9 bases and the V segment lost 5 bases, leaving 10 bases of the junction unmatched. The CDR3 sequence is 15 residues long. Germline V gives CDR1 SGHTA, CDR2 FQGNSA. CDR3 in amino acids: CASSIDRVEISPLHF. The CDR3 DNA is TGTGCCAGCAGCATTGACAGGGTGGAGATTTCACCCCTCCACTTT.

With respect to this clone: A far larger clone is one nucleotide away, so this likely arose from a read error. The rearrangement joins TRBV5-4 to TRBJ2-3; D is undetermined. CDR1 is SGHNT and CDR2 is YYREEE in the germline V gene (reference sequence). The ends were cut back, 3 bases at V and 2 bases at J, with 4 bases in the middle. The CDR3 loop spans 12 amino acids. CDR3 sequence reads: CASSSFTDTQYF. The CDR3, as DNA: TGTGCCAGCAGCTCCTTCACAGATACGCAGTATTTT.

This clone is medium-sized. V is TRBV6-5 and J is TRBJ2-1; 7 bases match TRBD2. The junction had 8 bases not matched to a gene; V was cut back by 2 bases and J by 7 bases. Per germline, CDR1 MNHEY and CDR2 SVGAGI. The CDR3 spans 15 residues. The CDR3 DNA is TGTGCCAGCAGTTACGGACGGCGCGGGGGTAATGAGCAGTTCTTC. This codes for CASSYGRRGGNEQFF.

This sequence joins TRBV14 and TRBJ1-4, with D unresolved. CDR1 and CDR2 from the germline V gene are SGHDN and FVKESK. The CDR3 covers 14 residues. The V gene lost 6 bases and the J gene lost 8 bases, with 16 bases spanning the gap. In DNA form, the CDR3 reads TGTGCCAGCAGTAATAAAGGTTTTGGGGAAAAACTGTTTTTT. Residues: CASSNKGFGEKLFF.

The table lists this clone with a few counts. In nucleotides, the CDR3 is TGTGCCTGGGGGGGACTAGCGGCCACAGATACGCAGTATTTT. This codes for CAWGGLAATDTQYF. This chain connects TRBV30 to TRBJ2-3; 11 bases are a match to TRBD2. This CDR3 is built from 14 residues. J was trimmed by 2 bases and V by 5 bases; bases with no gene match: 3. Germline CDR1 reads GTSNPN; CDR2 reads SVGIG (reference sequence).

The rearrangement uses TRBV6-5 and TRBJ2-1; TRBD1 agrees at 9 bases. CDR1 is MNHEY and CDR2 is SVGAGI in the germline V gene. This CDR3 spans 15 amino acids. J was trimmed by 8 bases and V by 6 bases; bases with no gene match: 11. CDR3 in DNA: TGTGCCAGCAGCGAATCGGGACAGGGTTTTCATGAGCAGTTCTTC. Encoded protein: CASSESGQGFHEQFF.

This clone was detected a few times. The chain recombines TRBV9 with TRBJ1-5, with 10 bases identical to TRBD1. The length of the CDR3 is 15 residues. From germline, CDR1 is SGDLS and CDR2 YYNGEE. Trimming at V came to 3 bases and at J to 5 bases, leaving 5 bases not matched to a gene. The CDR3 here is CASSAGTGDYQPQHF. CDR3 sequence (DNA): TGTGCCAGCAGCGCCGGGACAGGGGATTATCAGCCCCAGCATTTT.

The CDR3 nucleotides read TGCAGCGTTGCCCCGAACCTCCACCCGTATTTT. Its protein is CSVAPNLHPYF. This chain links TRBV29-1 with TRBJ2-3; D call uncertain. Germline CDR1 reads SQVTM; CDR2 reads ANQGSEA. V was trimmed by 4 bases and J by 14 bases, leaving 16 bases between them. This CDR3 contains 11 residues.

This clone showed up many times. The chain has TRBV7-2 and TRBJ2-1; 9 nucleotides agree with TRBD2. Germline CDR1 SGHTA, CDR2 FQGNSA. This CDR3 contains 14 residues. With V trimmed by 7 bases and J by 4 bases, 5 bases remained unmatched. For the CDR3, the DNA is TGTGCCAGCACCCCGACTAGCGGATACAATGAGCAGTTCTTC. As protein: CASTPTSGYNEQFF.

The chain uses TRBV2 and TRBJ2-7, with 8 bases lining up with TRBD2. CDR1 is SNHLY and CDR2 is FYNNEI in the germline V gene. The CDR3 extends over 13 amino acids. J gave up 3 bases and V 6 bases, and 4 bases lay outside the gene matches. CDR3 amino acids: CASSRLAGYEQYF. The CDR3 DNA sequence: TGTGCCAGCAGCCGTCTAGCGGGCTACGAGCAGTACTTC.

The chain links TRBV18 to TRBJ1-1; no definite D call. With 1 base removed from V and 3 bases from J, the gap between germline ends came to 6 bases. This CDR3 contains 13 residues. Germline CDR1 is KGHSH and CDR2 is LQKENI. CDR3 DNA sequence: TGTGCCAGCTCACCACGGAGGGACACTGAAGCTTTCTTT. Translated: CASSPRRDTEAFF.

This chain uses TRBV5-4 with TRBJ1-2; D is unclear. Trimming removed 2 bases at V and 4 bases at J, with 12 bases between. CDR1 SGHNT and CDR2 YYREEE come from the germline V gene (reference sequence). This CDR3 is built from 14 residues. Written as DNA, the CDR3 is TGTGCCAGCAGCTTCTCTTTACAGCCCTATGGCTACACCTTC. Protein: CASSFSLQPYGYTF.

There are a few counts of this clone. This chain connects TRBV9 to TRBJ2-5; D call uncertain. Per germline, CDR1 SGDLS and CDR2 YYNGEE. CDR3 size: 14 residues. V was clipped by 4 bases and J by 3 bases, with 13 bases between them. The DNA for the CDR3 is TGTGCCAGCAGCCCAGCTAACAGCAAAGAGACCCAGTACTTC. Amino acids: CASSPANSKETQYF.

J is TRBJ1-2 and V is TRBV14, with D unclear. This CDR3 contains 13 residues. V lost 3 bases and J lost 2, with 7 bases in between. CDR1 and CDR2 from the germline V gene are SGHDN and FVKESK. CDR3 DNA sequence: TGTGCCAGCAGCCAGTACGGAAACTATGGCTACACCTTC. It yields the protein CASSQYGNYGYTF.

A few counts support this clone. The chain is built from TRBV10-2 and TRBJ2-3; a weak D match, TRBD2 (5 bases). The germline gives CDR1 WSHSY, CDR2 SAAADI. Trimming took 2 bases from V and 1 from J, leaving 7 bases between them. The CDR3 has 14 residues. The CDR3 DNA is TGCGCCAGCAGTGAGAAGGAGGGCACAGATACGCAGTATTTT. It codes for CASSEKEGTDTQYF.

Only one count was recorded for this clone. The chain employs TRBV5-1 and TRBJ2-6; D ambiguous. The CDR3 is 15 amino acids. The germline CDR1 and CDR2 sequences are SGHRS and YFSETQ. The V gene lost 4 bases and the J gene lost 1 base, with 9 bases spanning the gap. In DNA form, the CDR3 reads TGCGCCAGCAGCCCCACTTTATCTGGGGCCAACGTCCTGACTTTC. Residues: CASSPTLSGANVLTF.

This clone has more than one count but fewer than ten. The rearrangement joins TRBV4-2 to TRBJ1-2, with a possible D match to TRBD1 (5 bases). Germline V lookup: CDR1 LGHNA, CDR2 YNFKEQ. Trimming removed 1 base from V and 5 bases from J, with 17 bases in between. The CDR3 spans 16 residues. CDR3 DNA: TGTGCCAGCAGCCAAGGATCACGGGGACGGAGATATGGCTACACCTTC. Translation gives CASSQGSRGRRYGYTF.

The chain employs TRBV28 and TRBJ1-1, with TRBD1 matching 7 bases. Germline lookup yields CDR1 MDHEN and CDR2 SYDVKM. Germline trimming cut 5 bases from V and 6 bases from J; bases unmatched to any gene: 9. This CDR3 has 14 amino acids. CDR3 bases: TGTGCCAGCAGTAAGCAGACAGGGAGTGCTGAAGCTTTCTTT. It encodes CASSKQTGSAEAFF.

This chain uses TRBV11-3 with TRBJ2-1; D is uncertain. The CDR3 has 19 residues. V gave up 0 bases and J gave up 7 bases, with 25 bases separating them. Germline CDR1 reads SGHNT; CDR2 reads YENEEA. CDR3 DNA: TGTGCCAGCAGCTTAGAAGGCGGAATGCGACGGACGTCGGCAAATGAGCAGTTCTTC. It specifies CASSLEGGMRRTSANEQFF.

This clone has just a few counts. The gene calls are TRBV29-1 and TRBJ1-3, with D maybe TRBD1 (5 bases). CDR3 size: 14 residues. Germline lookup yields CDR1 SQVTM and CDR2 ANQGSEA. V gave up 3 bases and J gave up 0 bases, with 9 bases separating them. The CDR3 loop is CSVDREPSGNTIYF. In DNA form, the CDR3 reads TGCAGCGTTGACAGGGAACCCTCTGGAAACACCATATATTTT.

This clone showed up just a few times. The CDR3 DNA follows: TGTGCCAGCAGTTCCCGTTGGGCGGCAGGAGACCTTGAGCAGTACTTC. It codes for CASSSRWAAGDLEQYF. The rearrangement uses TRBV6-5 and TRBJ2-7; D ambiguous. Germline V gives CDR1 MNHEY, CDR2 SVGAGI. CDR3 size: 16 residues. Trimming shortened V by 4 bases and J by 7 bases, and 23 bases separated the two germline ends.

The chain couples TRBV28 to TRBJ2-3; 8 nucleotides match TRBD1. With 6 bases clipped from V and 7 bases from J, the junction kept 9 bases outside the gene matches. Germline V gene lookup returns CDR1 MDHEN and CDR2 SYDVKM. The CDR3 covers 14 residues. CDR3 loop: CASRSGQATNTQYF. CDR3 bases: TGTGCCAGCAGGTCGGGACAGGCTACGAATACGCAGTATTTT.

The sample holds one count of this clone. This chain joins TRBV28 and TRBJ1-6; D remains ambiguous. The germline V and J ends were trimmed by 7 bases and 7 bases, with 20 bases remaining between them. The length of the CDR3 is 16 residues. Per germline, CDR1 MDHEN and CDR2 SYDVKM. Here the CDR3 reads CASITGSPGRNSPLHF. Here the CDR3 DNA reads TGTGCCAGCATTACGGGGTCTCCCGGACGCAATTCACCCCTCCACTTT.